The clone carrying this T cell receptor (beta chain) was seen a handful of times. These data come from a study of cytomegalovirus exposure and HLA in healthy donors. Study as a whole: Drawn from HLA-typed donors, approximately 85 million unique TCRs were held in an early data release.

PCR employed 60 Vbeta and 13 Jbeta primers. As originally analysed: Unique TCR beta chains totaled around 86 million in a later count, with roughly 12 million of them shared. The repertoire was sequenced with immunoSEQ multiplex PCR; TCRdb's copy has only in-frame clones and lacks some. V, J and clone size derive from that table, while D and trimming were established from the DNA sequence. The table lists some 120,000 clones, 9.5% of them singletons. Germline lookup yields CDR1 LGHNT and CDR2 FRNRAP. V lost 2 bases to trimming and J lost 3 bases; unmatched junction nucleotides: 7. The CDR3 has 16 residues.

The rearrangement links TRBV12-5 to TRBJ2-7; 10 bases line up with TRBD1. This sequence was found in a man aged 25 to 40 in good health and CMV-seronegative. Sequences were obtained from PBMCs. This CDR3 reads CASGLTPGQGIYEQYF. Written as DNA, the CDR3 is TGTGCTAGTGGTTTGACTCCGGGACAGGGGATCTACGAGCAGTACTTC.